This TCR beta chain was sequenced for a study of a mutant IDH1 vaccine in newly diagnosed glioma. The study, taken as a whole, reports: It seemed that pseudoprogression was not linked to changes in the top peripheral T cell clonotypes.

Time point in this sample: week 5, during vaccination. Each dose delivered 300 ug of mutant IDH1 20-mer peptide subcutaneously with imiquimod. About this clone itself: Its specificity is unknown.

Only in-frame clones appear in the TCRdb table, and some are missing; sequencing was by immunoSEQ multiplex PCR. Among tens of thousands of clones, 90% to 95% were seen once, and the ten largest hold 0.56%. The ends lost 6 bases at V and 3 bases at J; junction bases unmatched: 8. Germline V gene lookup returns CDR1 MNHEY and CDR2 SVGAGI. The CDR3 contains 15 residues. The TCR originated in a woman aged 45 to 65 with glioma. This sample comprised PBMCs, obtained from a glioma patient whose treatment included an IDH1 peptide vaccine. The V call is TRBV6-5, the J call TRBJ2-3, with 8 positions matching TRBD1. CDR3 amino acids: CASSPTGGKTDTQYF. CDR3 nucleotides: TGTGCCAGCAGCCCCACAGGGGGGAAGACAGATACGCAGTATTTT.